This T cell receptor (beta chain) was profiled in a study of PD-1 blockade in classical Hodgkin lymphoma. General observations from the study: According to reports, newly diagnosed patients had lower baseline TCR diversity than healthy donors, and relapsed/refractory patients had lower baseline TCR diversity still. Compared with baseline, CD4+ but not CD8+ TCR diversity had risen significantly by C4D1. Newly diagnosed and completely responding patients shared comparable baseline diversity.

Germline V gene lookup returns CDR1 MNHNS and CDR2 SASEGT. V was pared by 5 bases and J by 2 bases, with 8 bases of the junction left unmatched. The CDR3 spans 15 residues. Some clones are missing from TCRdb's copy, which holds only in-frame ones; the method was immunoSEQ multiplex PCR. The sample holds approximately 90,000 clones, about 90% seen once. After autologous stem cell transplantation all patients relapsed, and prior brentuximab vedotin exposure differed between cohorts. In regard to this clone: The antigen remains unidentified.

Specimen: peripheral blood mononuclear cells (PBMCs), collected before the second cycle of nivolumab. The chain recombines TRBV6-1 with TRBJ2-7, with 8 bases aligning to TRBD1. The sequence derives from a human donor with classical Hodgkin lymphoma. This CDR3 is CASSPRTGRTYEQYF. DNA of the CDR3: TGTGCCAGCAGTCCTCGGACAGGGAGGACCTACGAGCAGTACTTC.